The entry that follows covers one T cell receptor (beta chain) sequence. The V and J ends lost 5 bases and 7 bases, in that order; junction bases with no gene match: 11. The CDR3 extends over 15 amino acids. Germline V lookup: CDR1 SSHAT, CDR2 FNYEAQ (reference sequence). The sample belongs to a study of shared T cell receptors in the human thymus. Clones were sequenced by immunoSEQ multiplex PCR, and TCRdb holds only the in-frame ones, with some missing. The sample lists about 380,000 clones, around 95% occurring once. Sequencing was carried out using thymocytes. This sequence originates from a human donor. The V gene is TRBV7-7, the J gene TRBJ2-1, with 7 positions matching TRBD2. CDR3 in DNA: TGTGCCAGCAGCCCCAAACAAGCGGGGAAGAATGAGCAGTTCTTC. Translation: CASSPKQAGKNEQFF.